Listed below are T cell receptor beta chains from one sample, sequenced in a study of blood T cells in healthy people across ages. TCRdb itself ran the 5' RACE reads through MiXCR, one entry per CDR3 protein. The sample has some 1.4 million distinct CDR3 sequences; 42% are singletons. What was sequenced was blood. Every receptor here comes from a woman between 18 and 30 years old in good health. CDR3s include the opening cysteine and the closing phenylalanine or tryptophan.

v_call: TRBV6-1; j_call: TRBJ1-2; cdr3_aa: CASSEVGGSGYTF
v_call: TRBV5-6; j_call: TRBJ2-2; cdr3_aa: CASSGRTGVGELFF
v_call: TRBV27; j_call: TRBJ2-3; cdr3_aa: CASSARRGDTQYF
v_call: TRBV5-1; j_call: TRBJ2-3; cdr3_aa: CASMTGRTDTQYF
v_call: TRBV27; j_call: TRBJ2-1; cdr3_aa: CASSLEGIGRDEQFF
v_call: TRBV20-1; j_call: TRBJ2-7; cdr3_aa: CSASPPSGYEQYF
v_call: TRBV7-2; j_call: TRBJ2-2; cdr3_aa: CASRQDFSTGELFF
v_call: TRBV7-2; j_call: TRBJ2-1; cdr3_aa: CASSTGSYSEQFF
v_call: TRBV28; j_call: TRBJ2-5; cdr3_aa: CASSPLAGGLQETQYF
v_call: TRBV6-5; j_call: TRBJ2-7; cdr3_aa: CASSLGTPVIYGQYF
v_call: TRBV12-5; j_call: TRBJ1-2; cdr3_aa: CASGLVVGQGTEGYTF
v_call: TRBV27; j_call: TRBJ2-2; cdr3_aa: CASSPGTTSGGELFF
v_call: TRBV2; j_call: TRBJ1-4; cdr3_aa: CASSEGTATNEKLFF
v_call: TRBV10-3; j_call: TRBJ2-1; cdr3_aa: CAISEFSGDSYNEQFF
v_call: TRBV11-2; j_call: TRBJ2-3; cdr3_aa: CASSLGTQIRTDTQYF
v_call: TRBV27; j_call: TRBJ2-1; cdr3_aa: CASSLTPGLAGVPEWDEQFF
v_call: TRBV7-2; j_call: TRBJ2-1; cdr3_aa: CASSPGQDYNEQFF
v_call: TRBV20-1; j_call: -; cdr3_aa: CSARGWSTYEQYF
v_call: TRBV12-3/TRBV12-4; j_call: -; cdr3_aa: CASSLTRPGQRQSGSIEQYF
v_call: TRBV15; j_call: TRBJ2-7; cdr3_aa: CATSRDVAEGEQYF
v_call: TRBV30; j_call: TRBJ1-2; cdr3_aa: CAWIDTGPHGYTF
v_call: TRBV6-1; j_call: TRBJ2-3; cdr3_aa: CASSDKMLLAGRTDTQYF
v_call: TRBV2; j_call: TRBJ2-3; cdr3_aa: CASSRTSGGELSSTDTQYF
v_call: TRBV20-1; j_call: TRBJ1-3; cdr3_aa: CSAGQPSSGNTIYF
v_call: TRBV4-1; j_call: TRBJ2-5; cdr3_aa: CASSQTKGGLQETQYF
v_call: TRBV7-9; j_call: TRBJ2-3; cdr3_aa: CASSIAGGITDTQYF
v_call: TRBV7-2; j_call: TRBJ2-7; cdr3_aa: CASSLLAGAYEQYF
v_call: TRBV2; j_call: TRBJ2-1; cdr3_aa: CASSEVRTSGQFF
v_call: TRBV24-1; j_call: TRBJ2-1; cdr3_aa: CATSDVRAYNEQFF
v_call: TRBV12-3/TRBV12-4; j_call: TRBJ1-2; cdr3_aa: CASSRTNYGYTF
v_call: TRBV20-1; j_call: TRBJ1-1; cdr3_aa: CSARNPAHGQGSEAFF
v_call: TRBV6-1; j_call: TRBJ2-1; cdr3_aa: CASRRKEGYFSYNEQFF
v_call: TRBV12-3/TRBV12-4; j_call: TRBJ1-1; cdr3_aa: CASSLGAWAFF
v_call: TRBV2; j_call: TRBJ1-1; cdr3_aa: CAKPLTGGAEAFF
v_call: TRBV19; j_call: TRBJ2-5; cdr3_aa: CASKEGGSGHQETQYF
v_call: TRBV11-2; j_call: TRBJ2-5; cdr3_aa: CASSRGSDVETQYF
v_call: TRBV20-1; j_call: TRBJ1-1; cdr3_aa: CSAADSLNTEAFF
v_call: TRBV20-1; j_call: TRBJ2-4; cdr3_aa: CSAQRGLAKNIQYF
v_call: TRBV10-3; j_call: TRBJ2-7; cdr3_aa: CAISRLAGVYEQYF
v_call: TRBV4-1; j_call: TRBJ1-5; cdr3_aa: CASSQALGSHGGQPQHF
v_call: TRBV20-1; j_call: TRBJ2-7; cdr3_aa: CSARDWEQYF
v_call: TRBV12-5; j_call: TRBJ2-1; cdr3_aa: CASGLVLSGEGNEQFF